Sequencing of this T cell receptor beta chain was carried out in a study of T cells in Graves' hyperthyroidism and ophthalmopathy. Findings and limits, study-wide: Most thyroid clonotypes that were expanded above 0.001 also turned up in blood.

This clonotype was seen at least ten times. Its cognate antigen is unknown. RNA transcripts yielded amplified TCR beta CDR3 regions. During a first-round RT-PCR of the TCR CDR3, the HTBI primer set was used. Using its own MiXCR run on the multiplex PCR reads, TCRdb lists one record per CDR3 protein. This repertoire shows approximately 400,000 distinct CDR3 sequences, less than 15% found once; its top ten account for less than 25%. The CDR3 is 13 amino acids. Trimming took off 1 base at V and 3 bases at J, with 7 bases between the two ends. Germline V lookup: CDR1 SEHNR, CDR2 FQNEAQ (reference sequence).

Sequenced input: blood. The chain recombines TRBV7-9 with TRBJ2-7, with D hard to call. This receptor was taken from a man aged 30-40 years with Graves' hyperthyroidism that later progressed to Graves' ophthalmopathy. In DNA, the CDR3 is TGTGCCAGCAGCTTAGTCCCCATCTACGAGCAGTACTTC. It translates to CASSLVPIYEQYF.